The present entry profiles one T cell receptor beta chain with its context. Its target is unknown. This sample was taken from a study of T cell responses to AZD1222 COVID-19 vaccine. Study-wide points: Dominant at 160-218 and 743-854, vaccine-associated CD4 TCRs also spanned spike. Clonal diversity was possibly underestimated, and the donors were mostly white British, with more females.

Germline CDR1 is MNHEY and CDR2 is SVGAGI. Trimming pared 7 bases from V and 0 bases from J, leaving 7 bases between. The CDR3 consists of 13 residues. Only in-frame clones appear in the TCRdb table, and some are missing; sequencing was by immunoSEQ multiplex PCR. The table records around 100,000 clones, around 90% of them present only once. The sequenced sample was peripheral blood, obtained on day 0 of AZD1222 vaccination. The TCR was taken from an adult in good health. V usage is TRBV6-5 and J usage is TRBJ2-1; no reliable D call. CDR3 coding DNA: TGTGCCAGCACCCGGGTCTCCTACAATGAGCAGTTCTTC. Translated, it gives CASTRVSYNEQFF.